These T cell receptor beta chains were read from a single sample in a study of beta chain features in type 1 diabetes. TCRdb's copy holds only in-frame clones and misses some; the assay was immunoSEQ multiplex PCR. Found here are about 930,000 clones, 17% of them singletons; the top ten hold 0.02% to 0.025%. The sequencing input was naive CD4+ T cells from blood. Source of these receptors: a woman in her late teens or twenties in good health. The CDR3 runs from the conserved cysteine through the conserved F or W. The D gene is left open where the match is weak. Clone size is stated in some rows and not others, as once, few, many or a class when expanded.

v_call: TRBV13; d_call: TRBD2; clone_size: -; j_call: TRBJ2-1; cdr3_aa: CASSRTSGIRAYNEQFF; cdr3_nt: TGTGCCAGCAGCCGGACTAGCGGGATTAGGGCCTACAATGAGCAGTTCTTC
v_call: TRBV5-8; d_call: TRBD2; clone_size: few; j_call: TRBJ2-7; cdr3_aa: CASSYYSGRMGYEQYF; cdr3_nt: TGTGCCAGCAGCTACTACAGCGGGAGGATGGGCTACGAGCAGTACTTC
v_call: TRBV11-3; d_call: -; clone_size: -; j_call: TRBJ2-2; cdr3_aa: CASSPGCRELFF; cdr3_nt: TGTGCCAGCTCCCCCGGGTGCCGGGAGCTGTTTTTT
v_call: TRBV28; d_call: TRBD1; clone_size: few; j_call: TRBJ2-5; cdr3_aa: CASRGDRALETQYF; cdr3_nt: TGTGCCAGCAGGGGGGACAGGGCTCTCGAGACCCAGTACTTC
v_call: TRBV6-5; d_call: -; clone_size: -; j_call: TRBJ1-2; cdr3_aa: CASSPAFRTVYGYTF; cdr3_nt: TGTGCCAGCAGTCCGGCGTTTCGGACGGTCTATGGCTACACCTTC
v_call: TRBV19; d_call: -; clone_size: -; j_call: TRBJ2-3; cdr3_aa: CASSIGDGRRWLYF; cdr3_nt: TGTGCCAGTAGTATTGGGGATGGACGCCGGTGGTTGTATTTT
v_call: TRBV7-9; d_call: -; clone_size: -; j_call: TRBJ2-1; cdr3_aa: CASSLSQGILDAHNEQFF; cdr3_nt: TGTGCCAGCAGCTTAAGTCAGGGGATTTTGGATGCCCACAATGAGCAGTTCTTC
v_call: TRBV5-4; d_call: -; clone_size: -; j_call: TRBJ2-1; cdr3_aa: CAASFMWDSYNEQFF; cdr3_nt: TGTGCCGCCAGCTTTATGTGGGATTCCTACAATGAGCAGTTCTTC
v_call: TRBV23-1; d_call: -; clone_size: -; j_call: TRBJ1-1; cdr3_aa: CASSQGYMNTEAFF; cdr3_nt: TGCGCCAGCAGCCAGGGATACATGAACACTGAAGCTTTCTTT
v_call: TRBV28; d_call: TRBD1; clone_size: few; j_call: TRBJ1-2; cdr3_aa: CASSLFQGAAYGYTF; cdr3_nt: TGTGCCAGCAGTTTATTTCAGGGGGCGGCCTATGGCTACACCTTC
v_call: TRBV6-5; d_call: -; clone_size: -; j_call: TRBJ2-7; cdr3_aa: CASSSRRLGGYEQYF; cdr3_nt: TGTGCCAGCAGTAGTCGGAGACTAGGAGGGTACGAGCAGTACTTC
v_call: TRBV28; d_call: TRBD2; clone_size: few; j_call: TRBJ2-7; cdr3_aa: CASVPPGGYEQYF; cdr3_nt: TGTGCCAGCGTCCCCCCGGGGGGATACGAGCAGTACTTC
v_call: TRBV2; d_call: -; clone_size: few; j_call: TRBJ2-2; cdr3_aa: CASSESGYTGELFF; cdr3_nt: TGTGCCAGCAGTGAAAGTGGCTACACCGGGGAGCTGTTTTTT
v_call: TRBV15; d_call: -; clone_size: -; j_call: TRBJ2-3; cdr3_aa: CATSRDYTDTQYF; cdr3_nt: TGTGCCACCAGCAGAGATTACACAGATACGCAGTATTTT
v_call: TRBV6-5; d_call: TRBD1; clone_size: -; j_call: TRBJ1-4; cdr3_aa: CASSYSMGTGHEKLFF; cdr3_nt: TGTGCCAGCAGTTACTCGATGGGGACAGGGCACGAAAAACTGTTTTTT
v_call: TRBV11-2; d_call: -; clone_size: -; j_call: TRBJ2-3; cdr3_aa: CASSAWRFTDTQYF; cdr3_nt: TGTGCCAGCAGCGCCTGGAGGTTCACAGATACGCAGTATTTT
v_call: TRBV21-1; d_call: -; clone_size: -; j_call: TRBJ2-2; cdr3_aa: CASSKTGTISPNTGELFF; cdr3_nt: TGTGCCAGCAGCAAAACGGGGACGATCTCCCCTAACACCGGGGAGCTGTTTTTT
v_call: TRBV5-1; d_call: TRBD1; clone_size: few; j_call: TRBJ2-5; cdr3_aa: CASKGTGVETQYF; cdr3_nt: TGCGCCAGCAAAGGGACAGGGGTAGAGACCCAGTACTTC
v_call: TRBV11-2; d_call: -; clone_size: few; j_call: TRBJ2-1; cdr3_aa: CASSSDGLYRESLVQFF; cdr3_nt: TGTGCCAGCAGCTCAGACGGGCTTTATCGGGAGAGCCTAGTGCAGTTCTTC
v_call: TRBV11-2; d_call: -; clone_size: -; j_call: TRBJ2-2; cdr3_aa: CASSSWDDRTGELFF; cdr3_nt: TGTGCCAGCAGCTCCTGGGACGATAGGACCGGGGAGCTGTTTTTT